Each of the 32 T cell receptor beta chains below was sequenced from the same sample in a study of long-term antiretroviral therapy in people with HIV. The run of the v3.0 immunoSEQ assay was at survey level. Sequencing was performed with immunoSEQ multiplex PCR; in TCRdb, only in-frame clones are kept and a portion is missing. The sample carries fewer than 30,000 clones, around 80% recorded once. This sample comprised unsorted PBMCs, obtained 2.7 to 2.9 years after starting antiretroviral therapy. These receptor sequences come from a man in his thirties or forties with HIV.

The J gene is TRBJ1-4, the V gene TRBV9, with 7 bases lining up with TRBD1. The CDR3 runs 16 residues. Germline V gene sequence: CDR1 SGDLS, CDR2 YYNGEE. The junction had 13 bases not matched to a gene; V was cut back by 3 bases and J by 8 bases. The CDR3 nucleotides are TGTGCCAGCAGCGCCGGAGGGACAGCCCTTCTGGAAAAACTGTTTTTT. It is translated as CASSAGGTALLEKLFF.

This chain uses TRBV6-1 with TRBJ1-6; no reliable D call. Germline lookup yields CDR1 MNHNS and CDR2 SASEGT. This CDR3 has 16 residues. V gave up 0 bases and J gave up 10 bases, with 16 bases separating them. The CDR3 reads CASSEASRPGRSPLHF. In nucleotides, the CDR3 is TGTGCCAGCAGTGAAGCCTCTCGACCTGGCCGGTCACCCCTCCACTTT.

The chain couples TRBV28 to TRBJ2-7; 7 bases are shared with TRBD1. Unmatched junction bases numbered 6, after V lost 7 bases and J lost 0 bases. The germline CDR1 and CDR2 sequences are MDHEN and SYDVKM. The CDR3 runs 14 residues. The CDR3 region is CASKLTGVSYEQYF. CDR3 in DNA: TGTGCCAGCAAATTAACAGGGGTCTCCTACGAGCAGTACTTC. Drawing the rest from reference TRBV28 and TRBJ2-7, the complete variable domain is DVKVTQSSRYLVKRTGEKVFLECVQDMDHENMFWYRQDPGLGLRLIYFSYDVKMKEKGDIPEGYSVSREKKERFSLILESASTNQTSMYLCASKLTGVSYEQYFGPGTRLTVT.

This chain uses TRBV6-5 with TRBJ2-4; maybe TRBD1 (5 bases). The CDR3 spans 13 residues. Germline V CDR1 and CDR2: MNHEY, SVGAGI. V was cut by 6 bases and J by 5 bases, with 11 bases left in between. CDR3 amino acids: CASSPTTENIQYF. CDR3 DNA sequence: TGTGCCAGCAGCCCTACGACAGAAAACATTCAGTACTTC.

The CDR3 sequence: CASSYGTLFWNTGELFF. The CDR3 DNA is TGCGCCAGCAGCTACGGGACTCTCTTCTGGAACACCGGGGAGCTGTTTTTT. The chain joins TRBV5-1 to TRBJ2-2; TRBD2 might be the D (6 bases). The CDR3 extends over 17 amino acids. The germline V and J ends were trimmed by 3 bases and 1 base, with 16 bases remaining between them. Per the germline V gene, CDR1 is SGHRS and CDR2 is YFSETQ.

The chain employs TRBV7-2 and TRBJ1-4; TRBD1 is a possible D gene (6 bases). Germline V lookup: CDR1 SGHTA, CDR2 FQGNSA. The CDR3 loop spans 15 amino acids. Trimming removed 1 base at V and 6 bases at J, with 12 bases between. In nucleotides, the CDR3 is TGTGCCAGCAGCTTAGTGGCCGGGGGCCATGAAAAACTGTTTTTT. It codes for CASSLVAGGHEKLFF.

The rearrangement uses TRBV6-5 and TRBJ1-1; D unresolved. Germline V gene data show CDR1 as MNHEY and CDR2 as SVGAGI. Trimming took off 5 bases at V and 1 base at J, with 11 bases between the two ends. This CDR3 comprises 14 residues. The CDR3 spells CASSPIGGNTEAFF. CDR3 DNA sequence: TGTGCCAGCAGTCCCATCGGAGGGAACACTGAAGCTTTCTTT.

CDR3 DNA sequence: TGTGCCAGCACGGGTCTGGAGACCCAGTACTTC. Translation gives CASTGLETQYF. The genes are TRBV6-1 and TRBJ2-5; D remains unclear. Looked up from germline, CDR1 is MNHNS and CDR2 is SASEGT. Trimming removed 7 bases from V and 5 bases from J, with 8 bases in between. This CDR3 region has 11 residues.

This clone was seen a few times. The rearrangement joins TRBV5-4 to TRBJ1-2; 9 bases fit TRBD1. The junction had 9 bases not matched to a gene; V was cut back by 4 bases and J by 2 bases. CDR1 SGHNT and CDR2 YYREEE come from the germline V gene (reference sequence). This CDR3 is 16 amino acids long. DNA of the CDR3: TGTGCCAGCAGCCCTAGTCGGGGACAGGGCAACTATGGCTACACCTTC. Amino acids: CASSPSRGQGNYGYTF. The full variable domain, with the rest looked up from reference TRBV5-4 and TRBJ1-2, is ETGVTQSPTHLIKTRGQQVTLRCSSQSGHNTVSWYQQALGQGPQFIFQYYREEENGRGNFPPRFSGLQFPNYSSELNVNALELDDSALYLCASSPSRGQGNYGYTFGSGTRLTVV.

V is TRBV6-5 and J is TRBJ2-2; TRBD1 matches 7 bases. This CDR3 comprises 16 residues. Germline CDR1 and CDR2: MNHEY and SVGAGI. The V segment lost 2 bases and the J segment 5 bases; nucleotides outside the gene matches: 8. As DNA, the CDR3 is TGTGCCAGCAGTTACGCCATTACAGGGGTAACCGGGGAGCTGTTTTTT. This sequence encodes CASSYAITGVTGELFF.

V is TRBV7-6 and J is TRBJ1-1, with D possibly TRBD1 on 6 matching bases. The CDR3 covers 15 residues. The germline gives CDR1 SGHVS, CDR2 FNYEAQ. Trimming cost V 2 bases and J 4 bases, with 14 bases left between them. CDR3: CASSLSLGAGTEAFF. For the CDR3, the DNA is TGTGCCAGCAGCTTAAGTTTGGGGGCCGGCACTGAAGCTTTCTTT. The full variable domain, with the rest looked up from reference TRBV7-6 and TRBJ1-1, is GAGVSQSPRYKVTKRGQDVALRCDPISGHVSLYWYRQALGQGPEFLTYFNYEAQQDKSGLPNDRFSAERPEGSISTLTIQRTEQRDSAMYRCASSLSLGAGTEAFFGQGTRLTVV.

The chain is built from TRBV30 and TRBJ1-3, with 10 bases lining up with TRBD1. Germline V gene sequence: CDR1 GTSNPN, CDR2 SVGIG (reference sequence). V was pared by 7 bases and J by 0 bases, with 9 bases of the junction left unmatched. This CDR3 has 16 residues. CDR3 in amino acids: CAYGTGALVSGNTIYF. For the CDR3, the DNA is TGTGCCTACGGGACAGGGGCGCTTGTCTCTGGAAACACCATATATTTT.

J is TRBJ2-3 and V is TRBV28, with D unresolved. The ends were cut back, 3 bases at V and 4 bases at J, with 14 bases in the middle. CDR3 length: 15 residues. Looked up from germline, CDR1 is MDHEN and CDR2 is SYDVKM. CDR3 loop: CASSFITEVPDTQYF. The CDR3 DNA follows: TGTGCCAGCAGTTTTATTACAGAAGTCCCAGATACGCAGTATTTT.

This sequence joins TRBV29-1 and TRBJ2-5; 12 bases are shared with TRBD2. The germline CDR1 and CDR2 sequences are SQVTM and ANQGSEA. CDR3 length equals 12 residues. V gave up 7 bases and J gave up 5 bases; unmatched junction bases: 2. CDR3 DNA: TGCAGCGCCGGGACTAGCGGGGAGACCCAGTACTTC. Translated, it gives CSAGTSGETQYF. Variable domain in full (rest from reference TRBV29-1 and TRBJ2-5): SAVISQKPSRDICQRGTSLTIQCQVDSQVTMMFWYRQQPGQSLTLIATANQGSEATYESGFVIDKFPISRPNLTFSTLTVSNMSPEDSSIYLCSAGTSGETQYFGPGTRLLVL.

The chain couples TRBV6-1 to TRBJ1-2, with 8 bases that match TRBD1. CDR1 and CDR2 from the germline V gene are MNHNS and SASEGT. The CDR3 contains 14 residues. The ends lost 11 bases at V and 4 bases at J; junction bases unmatched: 12. CDR3 region: CAARPKDRVYGYTF. CDR3 in DNA: TGTGCCGCCCGGCCGAAGGACAGGGTCTATGGCTACACCTTC.

The chain combines TRBV20-1 with TRBJ2-7; D gene ambiguous. Trimming cost V 6 bases and J 5 bases, with 11 bases left between them. This CDR3 is built from 11 residues. Germline CDR1 is DFQATT and CDR2 is SNEGSKA (reference sequence). For the CDR3, the DNA is TGCAGTGCCGCGAGGAGTAACGAGCAGTACTTC. As protein: CSAARSNEQYF.

A single count supports this clone. This sequence joins TRBV20-1 and TRBJ2-7, with unresolved D. CDR1 and CDR2 from the germline V gene are DFQATT and SNEGSKA (reference sequence). Trimming cost V 0 bases and J 2 bases, with 2 bases left between them. This CDR3 has 11 residues. In nucleotides, the CDR3 is TGCAGTGCTAGAGATCCCTACGAGCAGTACTTC. Protein: CSARDPYEQYF.

V usage is TRBV4-2 and J usage is TRBJ2-3; no clear D gene. The CDR3 extends over 13 amino acids. The germline V and J ends were trimmed by 11 bases and 0 bases, with 12 bases remaining between them. CDR1 and CDR2 from the germline V gene are LGHNA and YNFKEQ. In DNA, the CDR3 is TGTGCCCATGGAGAGACTAGCACAGATACGCAGTATTTT. It is translated as CAHGETSTDTQYF.

The count of this clone is one. V and J are TRBV5-1 and TRBJ2-1; possibly TRBD1 for D (6 bases). V dropped 4 bases and J dropped 3 bases, with 14 bases sitting between them. From germline, CDR1 is SGHRS and CDR2 YFSETQ. The CDR3 runs to 15 residues. As DNA, the CDR3 is TGCGCCAGCAGCCACCGGGACAACAACTACAATGAGCAGTTCTTC. It specifies CASSHRDNNYNEQFF.

The chain links TRBV28 to TRBJ1-3; possible D gene TRBD1, 5 bases. Germline V gene sequence: CDR1 MDHEN, CDR2 SYDVKM. Trimming cost V 4 bases and J 6 bases, with 13 bases left between them. The CDR3 runs 14 residues. CDR3 DNA: TGTGCCAGCAGTTCCACTTCAGGGATAAACACCATATATTTT. It codes for CASSSTSGINTIYF.

The chain is built from TRBV9 and TRBJ2-7, with 8 bases identical to TRBD1. This CDR3 is built from 14 residues. Germline V lookup: CDR1 SGDLS, CDR2 YYNGEE. J gave up 3 bases and V 4 bases, and 6 bases lay outside the gene matches. In DNA form, the CDR3 reads TGTGCCAGCAGCCTGGGACAGGATTTCTACGAGCAGTACTTC. Its protein product is CASSLGQDFYEQYF.

This clone was recorded a few times. The chain recombines TRBV7-9 with TRBJ1-4; 11 bases match TRBD1. Trimming at V came to 5 bases and at J to 7 bases, leaving 6 bases not matched to a gene. The CDR3 covers 15 residues. The germline CDR1 and CDR2 sequences are SEHNR and FQNEAQ (reference sequence). CDR3 residues: CASSPPGQGVEKLFF. For the CDR3, the DNA is TGTGCCAGCAGCCCTCCGGGACAGGGGGTTGAAAAACTGTTTTTT.

This clone was seen once. The rearrangement joins TRBV7-2 to TRBJ2-1; 7 bases fit TRBD2. The germline gives CDR1 SGHTA, CDR2 FQGNSA. V shed 6 bases and J 6 bases; nucleotides not matched to a gene: 23. The length of the CDR3 is 19 residues. The CDR3 DNA is TGTGCCAGCAGTCGACGGGCAAGTCGACTAGCTGGGGGGAGCAATGAGCAGTTCTTC. It codes for CASSRRASRLAGGSNEQFF. The full variable domain, rest sourced from reference TRBV7-2 and TRBJ2-1, is GAGVSQSPSNKVTEKGKDVELRCDPISGHTALYWYRQSLGQGLEFLIYFQGNSAPDKSGLPSDRFSAERTGGSVSTLTIQRTQQEDSAVYLCASSRRASRLAGGSNEQFFGPGTRLTVL.

The chain recombines TRBV19 with TRBJ2-7; D could derive from TRBD1 or TRBD2 (5 bases each). The germline V gene encodes CDR1 LNHDA and CDR2 SQIVND (reference sequence). V lost 5 bases, J lost 1 base, and 15 bases lay in between. The CDR3 is made up of 15 amino acids. CDR3 amino acids: CASSGVEGLSYEQYF. The CDR3 nucleotides are TGTGCCAGTAGTGGCGTAGAGGGGCTTTCCTACGAGCAGTACTTC. Drawing the rest from reference TRBV19 and TRBJ2-7, the complete variable domain is DGGITQSPKYLFRKEGQNVTLSCEQNLNHDAMYWYRQDPGQGLRLIYYSQIVNDFQKGDIAEGYSVSREKKESFPLTVTSAQKNPTAFYLCASSGVEGLSYEQYFGPGTRLTVT.

The chain couples TRBV7-9 to TRBJ1-1; D ambiguous. The CDR3 is made up of 12 amino acids. Germline V gives CDR1 SEHNR, CDR2 FQNEAQ (reference sequence). Between the trimmed V and J ends, which lost 4 bases and 8 bases, there was a span of 11 bases. CDR3 coding DNA: TGTGCCAGCAGCTCCGAACCACTAGAAGCTTTCTTT. This codes for CASSSEPLEAFF.

The gene calls are TRBV19 and TRBJ1-1; D remains ambiguous. Trimming cost V 7 bases and J 1 base, with 19 bases left between them. Germline V gene lookup returns CDR1 LNHDA and CDR2 SQIVND (reference sequence). This CDR3 spans 16 amino acids. The CDR3: CASTTTLTSRNTEAFF. In DNA, the CDR3 is TGTGCCAGTACCACAACCCTAACATCGAGGAACACTGAAGCTTTCTTT.

This clone showed up just a few times. This sequence joins TRBV9 and TRBJ2-5, with TRBD2 matching 11 bases. The germline gives CDR1 SGDLS, CDR2 YYNGEE. This CDR3 region has 17 residues. The J segment lost 4 bases and the V segment lost 3 bases, leaving 11 bases of the junction unmatched. The CDR3, as DNA: TGTGCCAGCAGCGACCCGACTAGCGGGAAATCGGGAGAGACCCAGTACTTC. It is translated as CASSDPTSGKSGETQYF.

The J gene is TRBJ2-1, the V gene TRBV6-1, with D possibly being TRBD2 (5 bases). Trimming left V 7 bases short and J 0 bases short, with 13 bases between. The CDR3 spans 15 residues. CDR1 is MNHNS, CDR2 SASEGT, per germline. The CDR3, as DNA: TGTGCCAGCACCGAGTGGGCGGGCTCCTACAATGAGCAGTTCTTC. Protein: CASTEWAGSYNEQFF.

The CDR3 reads CASSTINYGYTF. DNA of the CDR3: TGTGCCAGCAGTACAATTAACTATGGCTACACCTTC. The V gene is TRBV28, the J gene TRBJ1-2; D gene uncertain. The germline V gene encodes CDR1 MDHEN and CDR2 SYDVKM. The CDR3 runs 12 residues. V gave up 5 bases and J gave up 1 base, with 5 bases separating them.

This clone was seen a handful of times. The CDR3 loop reads CASSYGGVGGTDTQYF. The CDR3 nucleotides read TGTGCCAGCAGCTACGGAGGGGTGGGGGGTACAGATACGCAGTATTTT. J is TRBJ2-3 and V is TRBV7-2; maybe TRBD2 (6 bases). In germline, CDR1 is SGHTA, CDR2 FQGNSA. The CDR3 is 16 residues long. Trimming took off 4 bases at V and 3 bases at J, with 17 bases between the two ends.

The chain employs TRBV11-2 and TRBJ2-5; D gene unclear. CDR3 length equals 15 residues. CDR1 and CDR2 (germline): SGHAT, FQNNGV. Trimming took 4 bases from V and 4 from J, leaving 16 bases between them. This CDR3 reads CASSSLGPLGETQYF. The CDR3 DNA sequence: TGTGCCAGCAGCTCCCTCGGCCCGTTAGGAGAGACCCAGTACTTC.

This chain links TRBV5-4 with TRBJ2-5, with a weak D call TRBD1 (6 bases). This CDR3 has 13 residues. V was cut by 4 bases and J by 7 bases, with 14 bases left in between. Per the germline V gene, CDR1 is SGHNT and CDR2 is YYREEE (reference sequence). CDR3 in DNA: TGTGCCAGCAGCCAGACAGGACGGGGGACCCAGTACTTC. It is translated as CASSQTGRGTQYF.